These 11 T cell receptor beta chains were all obtained from the same sample, sequenced in a study of regulatory T cells in long-lasting Graves disease. Regarding time point: newly diagnosed GD, antithyroid drugs for less than 3 months. From PBMCs, RNA was extracted and then used to make the TCR library. Arm-PCR with iRepertoire HTBI primers amplified the CDR3 regions for these TCR beta libraries. TCRdb processed the multiplex PCR reads anew with MiXCR; each CDR3 protein has one entry. Of 350,000 to 500,000 distinct CDR3 sequences in the sample, about 15% are singletons; the top ten hold around a sixth. This sample was also put to use in a study of T cells in Graves' hyperthyroidism and ophthalmopathy.

The source material was peripheral blood mononuclear cells (PBMCs), sampled at new diagnosis, from a patient treated with antithyroid drugs. Receptor source: a woman aged 50 to 60 with Graves disease.

The V gene is TRBV6-9, the J gene TRBJ1-6; tentative D call: TRBD1 (5 bases). The length of the CDR3 is 17 residues. Trimming shortened V by 3 bases and J by 6 bases, and 18 bases separated the two germline ends. CDR1 is MNHGY, CDR2 SVAAGI, per germline. This CDR3 is CASSYPLHGGGNSPLHF. The CDR3 DNA follows: TGTGCCAGCAGTTACCCCCTTCACGGGGGAGGTAATTCACCCCTCCACTTT.

The J gene is TRBJ2-7, the V gene TRBV28; TRBD2 agrees at 9 bases. The CDR3 contains 15 residues. CDR1 and CDR2 from the germline V gene are MDHEN and SYDVKM. Trimming took 3 bases from V and 3 from J; bases not matched to a gene: 6. CDR3 in DNA: TGTGCCAGCAGTTTGGCTAGCGGGACAAACTACGAGCAGTACTTC. Amino acid sequence: CASSLASGTNYEQYF.

V usage is TRBV7-2 and J usage is TRBJ1-2; 7 bases agree with TRBD1. The ends lost 1 base at V and 4 bases at J; junction bases unmatched: 3. Germline-derived CDR1 and CDR2 are SGHTA and FQGNSA. The CDR3 extends over 14 amino acids. CDR3 coding DNA: TGTGCCAGCAGCTTAGACAGGGGCCTCTATGGCTACACCTTC. Translated, it gives CASSLDRGLYGYTF.

This clonotype was observed a handful of times. V usage is TRBV28 and J usage is TRBJ2-2; TRBD2 aligns across 9 bases. CDR1 is MDHEN, CDR2 SYDVKM, per germline. This CDR3 contains 18 residues. The V and J ends lost 1 base and 2 bases, in that order; junction bases with no gene match: 8. CDR3 amino acids: CASSLLGSGRDNTGELFF. CDR3 in DNA: TGTGCCAGCAGTTTATTGGGTAGCGGGAGAGATAACACCGGGGAGCTGTTTTTT. The full variable domain, its missing parts supplied by reference TRBV28 and TRBJ2-2, is DVKVTQSSRYLVKRTGEKVFLECVQDMDHENMFWYRQDPGLGLRLIYFSYDVKMKEKGDIPEGYSVSREKKERFSLILESASTNQTSMYLCASSLLGSGRDNTGELFFGEGSRLTVL.

In this sample, this clonotype turned up many times. This chain joins TRBV5-1 and TRBJ2-6; D remains unclear. The CDR3 is 15 residues long. Trimming pared 5 bases from V and 0 bases from J, leaving 9 bases between. The germline gives CDR1 SGHRS, CDR2 YFSETQ. The CDR3 sequence is CASRTTFSGANVLTF. The CDR3 DNA follows: TGCGCCAGCAGGACAACTTTCTCTGGGGCCAACGTCCTGACTTTC.

This clonotype was seen a handful of times. The rearrangement uses TRBV4-1 and TRBJ1-1; no clear D. Trimming removed 3 bases at V and 9 bases at J, with 11 bases between. The CDR3 extends over 12 amino acids. Germline CDR1 and CDR2: MGHRA and YSYEKL. CDR3 amino acids: CASSQGPGKAFF. CDR3 nucleotide sequence: TGCGCCAGCAGCCAGGGCCCGGGAAAAGCTTTCTTT.

Remarks on this clonotype: Given a far larger clone just one base away, this is likely a sequencing read error. The V call is TRBV9, the J call TRBJ2-5; D remains ambiguous. The germline gives CDR1 SGDLS, CDR2 YYNGEE. Trimming removed 4 bases at V and 5 bases at J, with 9 bases between. The CDR3 spans 12 residues. The CDR3 coding sequence is TGTGCCAGCAGCCAAGAACTGGAGACCCAGTACTTC. Translation: CASSQELETQYF.

DNA for the CDR3: TGTGCCAGTGCCTTAGCGGGAGGGCCCTACAATGAGCAGTTCTTC. Encoded protein: CASALAGGPYNEQFF. The chain is built from TRBV19 and TRBJ2-1, with 11 bases that match TRBD2. Germline V gene data show CDR1 as LNHDA and CDR2 as SQIVND (reference sequence). There are 15 residues in the CDR3. V shed 8 bases, J shed 2 bases, and the junction held 5 bases outside the gene matches.

About this clonotype itself: Given a much more abundant clone one base away, this may be a read error. The chain is built from TRBV20-1 and TRBJ2-5; 7 bases agree with TRBD2. The V and J ends lost 1 base and 4 bases, in that order; junction bases with no gene match: 15. The CDR3 runs to 17 residues. Germline CDR1 is DFQATT and CDR2 is SNEGSKA (reference sequence). The CDR3 loop reads CSARASSSGGGVETQYF. DNA for the CDR3: TGCAGTGCTAGAGCCTCTTCTTCTGGCGGGGGAGTAGAGACCCAGTACTTC.

This clonotype was detected many times. The CDR3 DNA sequence: TGTGCCTGGAGTGTACAGAGAACCAGCCACATGAACACTGAAGCTTTCTTT. This sequence encodes CAWSVQRTSHMNTEAFF. The V gene is TRBV30, the J gene TRBJ1-1; D is unresolved. Germline CDR1 GTSNPN, CDR2 SVGIG (reference sequence). V was cut by 0 bases and J by 0 bases, with 17 bases left in between. The CDR3 sequence is 17 residues long.

This clonotype was detected only a few times. This rearrangement joins TRBV27 to TRBJ2-1; D perhaps matches TRBD1 (5 bases). The CDR3 has 15 residues. V lost 3 bases and J lost 2, with 11 bases in between. The germline V gene has CDR1 MNHEY and CDR2 SMNVEV (reference sequence). Here the CDR3 reads CASSFITDTYNEQFF. CDR3 nucleotide sequence: TGTGCCAGCAGTTTTATCACGGACACCTACAATGAGCAGTTCTTC.